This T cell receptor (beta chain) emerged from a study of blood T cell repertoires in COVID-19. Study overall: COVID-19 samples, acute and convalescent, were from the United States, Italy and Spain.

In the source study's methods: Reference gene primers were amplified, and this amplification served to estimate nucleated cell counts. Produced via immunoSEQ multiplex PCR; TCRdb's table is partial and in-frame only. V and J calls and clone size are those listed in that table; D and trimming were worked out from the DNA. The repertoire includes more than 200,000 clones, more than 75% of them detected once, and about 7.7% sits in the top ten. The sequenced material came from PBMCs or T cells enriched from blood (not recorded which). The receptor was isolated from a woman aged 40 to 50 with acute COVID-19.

CDR3: CSVEGFDGGTGELFF. For the CDR3, the DNA is TGCAGCGTTGAAGGATTCGACGGGGGCACCGGGGAGCTGTTTTTT. The chain has TRBV29-1 and TRBJ2-2; TRBD2 is a possible D gene (6 bases). The CDR3 has 15 residues. Germline V gives CDR1 SQVTM, CDR2 ANQGSEA. V lost 1 base and J 4 bases, leaving 13 bases between the germline ends.